This TCR beta chain is drawn from a study of control samples from healthy donors and cancer patients. Measured with immunoSEQ multiplex PCR; TCRdb has only the in-frame clones, and not every one. This sample carries 100,000 to 150,000 clones, about 90% of them seen once, and the ten largest clones take 1.5% to 2%. With 6 bases clipped from V and 6 bases from J, the junction kept 4 bases outside the gene matches. Germline loops: CDR1 SNHLY, CDR2 FYNNEI. The CDR3 is 12 amino acids. The source material was blood. The V gene is TRBV2, the J gene TRBJ1-2; 7 bases line up with TRBD1. The sequence was obtained from a man aged 18 to 35 in good health. CDR3 amino acids: CASRGTAHGYTF. The CDR3 DNA follows: TGTGCCAGCAGGGGGACAGCTCATGGCTACACCTTC.